This T cell receptor beta chain was sequenced during a study of CD8 T cells in ankylosing spondylitis (dated by TCRdb to 2016 to 2017). About the full investigation: T cell receptor beta repertoires were profiled in healthy donors and ankylosing spondylitis patients so that disease-linked TCR variants could be found. Peripheral blood samples were taken, and synovial fluid was additionally collected from ankylosing spondylitis patients. In total, the full study cohort was made up of about 99 healthy donors and 25 to 30 ankylosing spondylitis patients.

The germline V gene yields MNHNS for CDR1 and SASEGT for CDR2. The CDR3, from cysteine to phenylalanine, totals 11 residues. Left in the record is the CDR3 DNA by itself, 33 bases read in frame from the first base. V loses 1 base of germline sequence and J loses 8 bases, and the interval between the two ends is 5 bases. What the authors observed across the whole study: Some motif variants were previously reported in synovial fluid and blood of reactive arthritis patients, suggesting common disease-initiation mechanisms. The disease-linked clones were reported as significantly enriched in matched synovial fluid samples from ankylosing spondylitis patients. A CD8+ phenotype was shown by the disease-linked clones, which were found at relatively low frequencies in peripheral blood. A TCR beta motif of several highly homologous amino acid variants appeared characteristic of blood from ankylosing spondylitis patients.

Ten or more counts support this clonotype. Its target antigen remains unknown. It has no much larger one-base neighbor in the sample; base qualities were not kept. Instrument used: Illumina HiSeq 2500. TCR beta libraries were prepared by quantitative 5'-RACE with molecular barcodes. Concerning the study's data processing: A new computational method based on a probabilistic model of VDJ rearrangement was used to identify disease-linked TCR variants. TCRdb reworked the public reads: Q25 trimming with fastp, MiXCR clone assembly, productive beta chains retained. All rows with the same CDR3 protein become a single entry with the most common DNA and genes. The V and J calls here are based on TCRdb, not the publication. The sample includes 300,000 to 400,000 distinct CDR3 sequences, with 14% to 15% observed a single time. Together, the top ten hold roughly 1.1% of the sample.

Sequenced sample: blood, either unsorted or a sorted T cell fraction (not recorded which). The chain was built from TRBV6-1 and TRBJ1-2, with the D gene too uncertain to name. The source of this sequence is a male donor with ankylosing spondylitis or in good health (not recorded which). Read as DNA, the sequence is TGTGCCAGCAGTGAAGTGGGGGGCTACACCTTC. Translated, this is CASSEVGGYTF.